A single sample gave rise to the 12 T cell receptor beta chains below, sequenced in a study of tumor-infiltrating lymphocytes in primary liver carcinoma. Researchers generated TCR beta cDNA from around 510 ng of total RNA, relying on a constant-region primer. Three nested multiplex PCR rounds, a slightly modified ARM-PCR, produced the libraries for TCR beta. Running ten to eleven cycles apiece, the first two PCR rounds relied on TRBV1-TRBV30 forward primers together with a C-beta reverse primer. TCRdb ran MiXCR on the multiplex PCR reads and lists one entry per CDR3 protein. This sample carries about 23,000 distinct CDR3 sequences, approximately 80% of them seen once, and the ten largest clones take about 32%. Without any cell sorting, about 19-31 mg of bulk tissue yielded co-extracted RNA and DNA. Sequencing was done on a sample of liver tumor tissue from sampling region 5. This sample's subset: tumor region T5, tumor centre. These receptors originate from a woman in her twenties or thirties with primary liver carcinoma and hepatitis B virus infection.

Comments on this clonotype: Germline is not matched at one junction end, which may reflect a read error. The chain has TRBV11-2 and TRBJ2-1, with D maybe TRBD2 (5 bases). The CDR3 is 13 residues long. CDR1 SGHAT and CDR2 FQNNGV come from the germline V gene. CDR3 nucleotides: TGTGCCAGGAGCGGTTACAGCGACAATGAGCAATCCTTC. It encodes CARSGYSDNEQSF. The full variable domain, in which reference TRBV11-2 and TRBJ2-1 provide the parts outside the CDR3, is EAGVAQSPRYKIIEKRQSVAFWCNPISGHATLYWYQQILGQGPKLLIQFQNNGVVDDSQLPKDRFSAERLKGVDSTLKIQPAKLEDSAVYLCARSGYSDNEQSFGPGTRLTVL.

This clonotype appeared once. The germline gene is not matched at one end of the junction; a read error may be the cause. The V gene is TRBV6-1, the J gene TRBJ1-2, with D unclear. From germline, CDR1 is MNHNS and CDR2 SASEGT. The CDR3 has 18 residues. In DNA, the CDR3 is TGTGCCAGCAGTGAACGATTCCTGGTCCATAGATCTAACTATGGCTACATCTTC. Translated: CASSERFLVHRSNYGYIF.

V is TRBV6-5 and J is TRBJ1-5, with D unresolved. V gave up 7 bases and J gave up 7 bases, with 23 bases separating them. From germline, CDR1 is MNHEY and CDR2 SVGAGI. The CDR3 totals 16 residues. This CDR3 reads CASTLVRGNRLQPQHF. DNA of the CDR3: TGTGCCAGCACCTTGGTGCGGGGAAATCGATTACAGCCCCAGCATTTT.

The rearrangement links TRBV4-3 to TRBJ1-2; D remains unclear. V lost 1 base, J lost 13 bases, and 37 bases lay in between. Germline CDR1 is LGHNA and CDR2 is YSLEER. The CDR3 loop spans 20 amino acids. In nucleotides, the CDR3 is TGCGCCAGCAGCCAAGGCGAAGGAAGTGGCAGGACCGCTACTAACTATGGGTGCACCTTC. Translated: CASSQGEGSGRTATNYGCTF.

This clonotype has at least ten counts. Since a much larger clone is just one base distant, this may be a read error. The CDR3 ends on some other residue instead of the conserved phenylalanine or tryptophan, so this is likely a read error. The chain uses TRBV12-3 or TRBV12-4 and TRBJ2-5, with no clear D. V dropped 5 bases and J dropped 5 bases, with 12 bases sitting between them. This CDR3 is built from 13 residues. In nucleotides, the CDR3 is TGTGCCAGCAGTAAGTCTCCTGCGGAGACCCAGTACTCC. Amino acid sequence: CASSKSPAETQYS.

As regards this clonotype: A read error may produce the germline difference seen at one junction end. V gene TRBV5-1 combines with J gene TRBJ1-1; no clear D. The CDR3 consists of 14 residues. CDR1 is SGHRS, CDR2 YFSETQ, per germline. CDR3 coding DNA: TGCACCAGCAGCTCGGACCGTTGGAACACTGAAGCTTCCTTT. Its translation: CTSSSDRWNTEASF.

Regarding this clonotype: A single base separates this from a much larger clone, so it may be a read error. V usage is TRBV30 and J usage is TRBJ1-1; no firm D call. This CDR3 has 13 residues. CDR1 and CDR2 (germline): GTSNPN, SVGIG (reference sequence). The CDR3 sequence is CAWGLERLTEASF. CDR3 coding DNA: TGTGCCTGGGGCTTGGAAAGATTGACTGAAGCTTCCTTT.

On this clonotype itself: Relative to the germline gene, one junction end is altered; a read error may explain this. The V gene is TRBV4-3, the J gene TRBJ2-3; possible D gene TRBD2, 6 bases. The germline V gene encodes CDR1 LGHNA and CDR2 YSLEER. The CDR3 length is 18 residues. The CDR3 bases are TGCGCAAGCAGCCAAGAAGGTCTAGCAGGAGGGCCAACAGATAAGCAGTATTTT. Protein: CASSQEGLAGGPTDKQYF.

This clonotype was seen ten or more times. V gene TRBV7-9 combines with J gene TRBJ1-1; maybe TRBD1 (5 bases). There are 11 residues in the CDR3. Germline V gives CDR1 SEHNR, CDR2 FQNEAQ (reference sequence). V gave up 9 bases and J gave up 5 bases, with 10 bases separating them. The CDR3 nucleotides are TGTGCCAGTGGGGAGGGGACTGAAGCTTTCTTT. Its protein is CASGEGTEAFF.

This clonotype showed up just once. A much larger clone differs by one base, so this may be a read error. Because the CDR3 is missing its conserved closing phenylalanine or tryptophan, this is likely a read error. The rearrangement links TRBV29-1 to TRBJ2-1; tentatively, D is TRBD2 (5 bases). CDR1 and CDR2 (germline): SQVTM, ANQGSEA. The CDR3 spans 13 residues. In nucleotides, the CDR3 is TGCAGCGCCGTCCGGGATGCTTCGAATGGGCAGTTCCTC. Amino acid sequence: CSAVRDASNGQFL.

The DNA for the CDR3 is TGTGCTGGTAGCCCCTGGGGGGGAAAACTGTTTTTT. Translation gives CAGSPWGGKLFF. The rearrangement uses TRBV11-2 and TRBJ1-4, with TRBD1 as a possible D gene (5 bases). CDR1 SGHAT and CDR2 FQNNGV come from the germline V gene. CDR3 length: 12 amino acids.

The genes are TRBV4-3 and TRBJ2-1; TRBD2 aligns across 7 bases. CDR1 and CDR2 (germline): LGHNA, YSLEER. This CDR3 spans 16 amino acids. CDR3 nucleotides: TGCGTCGGCAGTCAAGATTGGGACTACGCCTACAATGAGCAGTTCTTC. It translates to CVGSQDWDYAYNEQFF.